These 13 T cell receptor beta chains were sequenced from one sample in a study of shared clonotypes between healthy human individuals. Profiled with immunoSEQ multiplex PCR; TCRdb holds only in-frame clones, not every one. This sample has over a million clones, with around 97% found just once. The sequencing input was naive CD4+ T cells sorted from blood. Subset denoted: CD45RA+ positively selected. These receptors all come from a man younger than 40 in good health.

This clone is a singleton in its sample. At the DNA level, this CDR3 is encoded by other sequences in the same sample as well. This chain uses TRBV5-6 with TRBJ1-5; TRBD1 might be the D (5 bases). The CDR3 is 13 amino acids. V lost 3 bases and J 2 bases, leaving 6 bases between the germline ends. Germline-derived CDR1 and CDR2 are SGHDT and YYEEEE. The CDR3 spells CASSSTGNQPQHF. DNA for the CDR3: TGTGCCAGCAGCTCGACAGGCAATCAGCCCCAGCATTTT.

As for this clone: Other DNA variants within this sample encode the same CDR3. The chain carries TRBV7-9 and TRBJ2-3; D ambiguous. With 0 bases removed from V and 2 bases from J, the gap between germline ends came to 3 bases. CDR1 SEHNR and CDR2 FQNEAQ come from the germline V gene (reference sequence). The CDR3 is made up of 13 amino acids. The CDR3 region is CASSLAATDTQYF. The CDR3 DNA follows: TGTGCCAGCAGCTTAGCAGCCACAGATACGCAGTATTTT.

As for this clone: Other DNA sequences in this sample translate to the same CDR3. The chain carries TRBV5-4 and TRBJ2-3, with 10 nucleotides matching TRBD2. The CDR3 consists of 14 residues. V shed 5 bases, J shed 3 bases, and the junction held 3 bases outside the gene matches. Germline V gives CDR1 SGHNT, CDR2 YYREEE (reference sequence). The CDR3 DNA reads TGTGCCAGCAGATCTAGCGGGAGTACAGATACGCAGTATTTT. Its protein product is CASRSSGSTDTQYF. Drawing the rest from reference TRBV5-4 and TRBJ2-3, the complete variable domain is ETGVTQSPTHLIKTRGQQVTLRCSSQSGHNTVSWYQQALGQGPQFIFQYYREEENGRGNFPPRFSGLQFPNYSSELNVNALELDDSALYLCASRSSGSTDTQYFGPGTRLTVL.

This clone came up once. The chain carries TRBV7-2 and TRBJ1-2; a possible D gene is TRBD1 (5 bases). The CDR3 has 14 amino acids. The germline V gene encodes CDR1 SGHTA and CDR2 FQGNSA. Trimming cost V 5 bases and J 4 bases, with 14 bases left between them. The CDR3 region has the DNA TGTGCCAGCAGCCAAAGGGACCTCCGCTATGGCTACACCTTC. Protein product: CASSQRDLRYGYTF.

V usage is TRBV7-9 and J usage is TRBJ1-1; D is perhaps TRBD1 (5 bases). Germline lookup yields CDR1 SEHNR and CDR2 FQNEAQ (reference sequence). The CDR3 length is 15 residues. V was pared by 2 bases and J by 3 bases, with 13 bases between. The CDR3 bases are TGTGCCAGCAGCTTACGAGGGGTAGTAGACACTGAAGCTTTCTTT. Translation: CASSLRGVVDTEAFF.

This chain uses TRBV10-2 with TRBJ1-1; TRBD1 is a possible D gene (6 bases). The V end lost 2 bases, the J end lost 4 bases, and 8 bases lay between the germline ends. In germline, CDR1 is WSHSY, CDR2 SAAADI. This CDR3 has 13 residues. CDR3 DNA: TGCGCCAGCAGTGAGAGGACAGCCACTGAAGCTTTCTTT. Amino acids: CASSERTATEAFF.

CDR3 nucleotides: TGTGCCAGCAGTAACGCGGGGGGGAATCAGCCCCAGCATTTT. Translating gives CASSNAGGNQPQHF. V usage is TRBV6-5 and J usage is TRBJ1-5; TRBD1 is a possible D gene (5 bases). The CDR3 has 14 amino acids. Germline-derived CDR1 and CDR2 are MNHEY and SVGAGI. Trimming removed 5 bases from V and 4 bases from J, with 12 bases in between.

The chain combines TRBV29-1 with TRBJ2-5; either TRBD1 or TRBD2 may supply D (5 bases each). The V and J ends lost 7 bases and 1 base respectively, with 16 bases between them. The CDR3 loop spans 14 amino acids. Germline V gene sequence: CDR1 SQVTM, CDR2 ANQGSEA. The CDR3 sequence: CSGGGVGVQETQYF. The CDR3 region has the DNA TGCAGCGGTGGTGGGGTGGGGGTCCAAGAGACCCAGTACTTC.

The chain carries TRBV28 and TRBJ1-4; perhaps TRBD1 as D (5 bases). This CDR3 spans 13 amino acids. With 5 bases removed from V and 6 bases from J, the gap between germline ends came to 10 bases. CDR1 and CDR2 from the germline V gene are MDHEN and SYDVKM. The CDR3 region is CASSKGGDEKLFF. Here the CDR3 DNA reads TGTGCCAGCAGTAAGGGAGGGGATGAAAAACTGTTTTTT.

V is TRBV6-1 and J is TRBJ2-4; TRBD1 might be the D (6 bases). Per the germline V gene, CDR1 is MNHNS and CDR2 is SASEGT. V lost 2 bases, J lost 3 bases, and 14 bases lay in between. The CDR3 runs to 16 residues. The CDR3 spells CASSENTGSGKNIQYF. DNA for the CDR3: TGTGCCAGCAGTGAAAACACAGGGTCTGGCAAAAACATTCAGTACTTC.

The rearrangement joins TRBV7-9 to TRBJ2-5, with 8 bases aligning to TRBD2. Germline CDR1 SEHNR, CDR2 FQNEAQ (reference sequence). V dropped 1 base and J dropped 1; count of bases not matched to a gene: 8. The CDR3 is 17 amino acids. Here the CDR3 reads CASSLVPLAGLQETQYF. The DNA of the CDR3 is TGTGCCAGCAGCTTAGTCCCCCTAGCGGGCCTCCAAGAGACCCAGTACTTC.

This sequence joins TRBV7-7 and TRBJ2-7; 7 bases agree with TRBD1. CDR1 SSHAT and CDR2 FNYEAQ come from the germline V gene (reference sequence). Losses at the gene ends were 1 base for V and 0 bases for J; bases not matched to a gene: 3. The CDR3 extends over 15 amino acids. The CDR3 spells CASSLEAGGSYEQYF. For the CDR3, the DNA is TGTGCCAGCAGCTTAGAGGCAGGGGGCTCCTACGAGCAGTACTTC.

The gene calls are TRBV7-2 and TRBJ1-1; D is unclear. The ends were cut back, 1 base at V and 3 bases at J, with 9 bases in the middle. This CDR3 contains 14 residues. Germline V gene data show CDR1 as SGHTA and CDR2 as FQGNSA. CDR3 loop: CASSLVEADTEAFF. CDR3 sequence (DNA): TGTGCCAGCAGCTTAGTCGAAGCTGACACTGAAGCTTTCTTT.